The entry that follows covers one T cell receptor beta chain sequence. Profiled with immunoSEQ multiplex PCR; TCRdb holds only in-frame clones, not every one. The sample contains around 66,000 clones, roughly 86% of which appear only once. This sample is part of a study of PD-L1 blockade in urothelial cancer. Regarding time point: peripheral blood 6 weeks after treatment start. The sequences come from PBMCs, collected around atezolizumab (anti-PD-L1) treatment. This TCR came from a man in his fifties or sixties with urothelial cancer.

As DNA, the CDR3 is TGTGCCAGCAGCTTAGACAGGGCTCACAATGAGCAGTTCTTC. Protein: CASSLDRAHNEQFF. This chain connects TRBV7-9 to TRBJ2-1; TRBD1 might be the D (6 bases). Germline-derived CDR1 and CDR2 are SEHNR and FQNEAQ (reference sequence). Trimming left V 1 base short and J 5 bases short, with 9 bases between. The CDR3 contains 14 residues.